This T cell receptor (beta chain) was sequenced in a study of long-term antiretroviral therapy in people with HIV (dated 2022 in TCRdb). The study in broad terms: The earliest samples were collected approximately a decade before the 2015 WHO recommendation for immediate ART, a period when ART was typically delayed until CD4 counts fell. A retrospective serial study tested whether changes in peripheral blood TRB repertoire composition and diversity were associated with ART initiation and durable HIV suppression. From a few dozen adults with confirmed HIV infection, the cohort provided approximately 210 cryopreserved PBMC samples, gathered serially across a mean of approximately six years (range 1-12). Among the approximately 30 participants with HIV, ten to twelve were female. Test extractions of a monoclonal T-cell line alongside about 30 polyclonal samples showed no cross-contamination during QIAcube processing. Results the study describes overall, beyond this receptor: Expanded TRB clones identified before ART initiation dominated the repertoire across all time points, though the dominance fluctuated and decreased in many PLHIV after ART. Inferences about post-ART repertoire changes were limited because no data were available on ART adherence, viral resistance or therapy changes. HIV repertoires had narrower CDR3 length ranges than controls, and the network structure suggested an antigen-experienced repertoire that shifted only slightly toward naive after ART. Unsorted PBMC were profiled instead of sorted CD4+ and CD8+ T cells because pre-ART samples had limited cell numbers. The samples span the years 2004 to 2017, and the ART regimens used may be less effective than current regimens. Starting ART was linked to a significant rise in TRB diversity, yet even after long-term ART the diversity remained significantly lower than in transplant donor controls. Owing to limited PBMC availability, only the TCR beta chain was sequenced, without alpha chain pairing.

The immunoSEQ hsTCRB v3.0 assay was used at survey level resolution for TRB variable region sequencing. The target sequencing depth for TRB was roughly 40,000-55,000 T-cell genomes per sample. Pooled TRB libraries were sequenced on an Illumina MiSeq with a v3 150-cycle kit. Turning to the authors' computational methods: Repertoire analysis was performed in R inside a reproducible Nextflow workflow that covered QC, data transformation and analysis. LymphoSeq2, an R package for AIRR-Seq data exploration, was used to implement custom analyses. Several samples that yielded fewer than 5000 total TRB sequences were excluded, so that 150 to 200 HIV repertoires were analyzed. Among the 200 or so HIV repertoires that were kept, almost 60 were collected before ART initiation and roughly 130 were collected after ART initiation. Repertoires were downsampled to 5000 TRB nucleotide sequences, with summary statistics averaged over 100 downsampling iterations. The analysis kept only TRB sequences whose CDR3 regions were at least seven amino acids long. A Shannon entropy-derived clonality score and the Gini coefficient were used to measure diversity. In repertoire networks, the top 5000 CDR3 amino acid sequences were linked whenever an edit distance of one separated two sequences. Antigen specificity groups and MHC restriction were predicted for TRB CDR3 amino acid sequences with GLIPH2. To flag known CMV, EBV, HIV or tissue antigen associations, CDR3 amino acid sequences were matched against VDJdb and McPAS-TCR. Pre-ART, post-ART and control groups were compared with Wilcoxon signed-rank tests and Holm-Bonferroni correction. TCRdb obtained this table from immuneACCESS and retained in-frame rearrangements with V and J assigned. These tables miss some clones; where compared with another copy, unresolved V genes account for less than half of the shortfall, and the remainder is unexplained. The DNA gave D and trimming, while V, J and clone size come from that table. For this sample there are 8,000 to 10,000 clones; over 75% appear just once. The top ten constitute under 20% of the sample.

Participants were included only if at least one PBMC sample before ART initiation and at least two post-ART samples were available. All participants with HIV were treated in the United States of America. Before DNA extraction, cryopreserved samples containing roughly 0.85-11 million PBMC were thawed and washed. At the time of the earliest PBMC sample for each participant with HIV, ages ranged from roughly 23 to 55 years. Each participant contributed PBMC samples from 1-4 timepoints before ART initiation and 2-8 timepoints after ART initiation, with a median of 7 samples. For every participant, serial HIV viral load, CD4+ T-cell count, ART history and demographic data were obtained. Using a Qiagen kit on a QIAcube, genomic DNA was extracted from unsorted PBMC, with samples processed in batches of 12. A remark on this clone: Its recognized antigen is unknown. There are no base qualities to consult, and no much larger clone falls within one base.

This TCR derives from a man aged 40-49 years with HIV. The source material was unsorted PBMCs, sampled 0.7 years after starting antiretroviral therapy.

The nucleotide sequence reads TGTGCCAGCAGCCAAGATATAAGAGCTGAAGCTTTCTTT. It is translated as CASSQDIRAEAFF. The rearranged chain carries TRBV14 and TRBJ1-1, with no D gene named confidently. CDR1 and CDR2, looked up from the germline V gene, are SGHDN and FVKESK. V was cut back by 0 bases and J by 6 bases, leaving a gap of 8 bases between them. The CDR3 measures 13 amino acids from cysteine to phenylalanine. The entry retains the CDR3 DNA only, 39 bases that are in frame from base 1.